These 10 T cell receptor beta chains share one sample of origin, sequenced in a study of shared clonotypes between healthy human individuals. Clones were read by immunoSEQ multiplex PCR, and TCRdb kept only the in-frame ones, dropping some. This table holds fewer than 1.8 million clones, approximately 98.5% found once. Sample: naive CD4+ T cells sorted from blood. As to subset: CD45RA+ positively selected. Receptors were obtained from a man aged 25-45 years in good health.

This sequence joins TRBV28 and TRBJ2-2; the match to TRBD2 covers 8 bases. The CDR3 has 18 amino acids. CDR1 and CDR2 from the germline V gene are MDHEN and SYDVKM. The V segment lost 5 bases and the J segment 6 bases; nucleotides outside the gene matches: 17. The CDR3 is CASSPLGSGRIKSGELFF. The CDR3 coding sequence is TGTGCCAGCAGTCCCTTGGGAAGCGGGAGAATTAAATCCGGGGAGCTGTTTTTT.

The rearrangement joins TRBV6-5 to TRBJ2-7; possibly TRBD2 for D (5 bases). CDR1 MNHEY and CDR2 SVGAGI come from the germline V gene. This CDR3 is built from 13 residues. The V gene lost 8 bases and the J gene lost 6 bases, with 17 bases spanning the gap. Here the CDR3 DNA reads TGTGCCAGCCGTGGGAGTGGGTTGCTCGAGCAGTACTTC. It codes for CASRGSGLLEQYF.

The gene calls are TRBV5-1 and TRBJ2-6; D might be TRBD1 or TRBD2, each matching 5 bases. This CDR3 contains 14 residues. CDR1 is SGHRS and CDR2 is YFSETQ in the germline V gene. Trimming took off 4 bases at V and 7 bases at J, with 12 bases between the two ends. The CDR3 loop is CASSQGRSANVLTF. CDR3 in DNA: TGCGCCAGCAGCCAGGGACGGTCAGCCAACGTCCTGACTTTC. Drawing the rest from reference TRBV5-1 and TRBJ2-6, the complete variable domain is KAGVTQTPRYLIKTRGQQVTLSCSPISGHRSVSWYQQTPGQGLQFLFEYFSETQRNKGNFPGRFSGRQFSNSRSEMNVSTLELGDSALYLCASSQGRSANVLTFGAGSRLTVL.

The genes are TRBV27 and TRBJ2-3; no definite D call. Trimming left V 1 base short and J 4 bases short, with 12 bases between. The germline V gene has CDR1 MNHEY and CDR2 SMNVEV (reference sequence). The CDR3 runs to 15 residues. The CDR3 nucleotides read TGTGCCAGCAGTTTATATCCCCAGATGGCAGATACGCAGTATTTT. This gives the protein CASSLYPQMADTQYF.

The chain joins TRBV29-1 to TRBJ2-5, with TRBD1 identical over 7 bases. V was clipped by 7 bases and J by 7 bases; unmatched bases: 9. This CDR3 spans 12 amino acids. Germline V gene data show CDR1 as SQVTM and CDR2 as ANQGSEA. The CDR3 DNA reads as TGCAGCGGCCATGACAGGGTAACGACCCAGTACTTC. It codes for CSGHDRVTTQYF.

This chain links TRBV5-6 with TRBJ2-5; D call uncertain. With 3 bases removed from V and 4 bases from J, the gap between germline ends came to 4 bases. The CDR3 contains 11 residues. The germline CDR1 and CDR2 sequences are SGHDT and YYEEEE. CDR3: CASSYRETQYF. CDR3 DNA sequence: TGTGCCAGCAGCTATAGAGAGACCCAGTACTTC. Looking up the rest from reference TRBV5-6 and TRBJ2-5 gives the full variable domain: DAGVTQSPTHLIKTRGQQVTLRCSPKSGHDTVSWYQQALGQGPQFIFQYYEEEERQRGNFPDRFSGHQFPNYSSELNVNALLLGDSALYLCASSYRETQYFGPGTRLLVL.

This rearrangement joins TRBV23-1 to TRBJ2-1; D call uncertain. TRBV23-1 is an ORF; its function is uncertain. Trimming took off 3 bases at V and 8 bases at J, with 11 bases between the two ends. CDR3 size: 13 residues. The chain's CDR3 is CASSHVRKDEQFF. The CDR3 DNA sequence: TGCGCCAGCAGTCACGTACGGAAAGATGAGCAGTTCTTC.

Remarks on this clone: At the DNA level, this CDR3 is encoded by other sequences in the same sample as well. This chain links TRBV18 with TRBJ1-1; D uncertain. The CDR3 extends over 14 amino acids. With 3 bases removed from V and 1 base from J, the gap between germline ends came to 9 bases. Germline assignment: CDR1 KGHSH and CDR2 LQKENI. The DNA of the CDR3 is TGTGCCAGCTCACCGCTATCTAGGAACACTGAAGCTTTCTTT. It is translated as CASSPLSRNTEAFF.

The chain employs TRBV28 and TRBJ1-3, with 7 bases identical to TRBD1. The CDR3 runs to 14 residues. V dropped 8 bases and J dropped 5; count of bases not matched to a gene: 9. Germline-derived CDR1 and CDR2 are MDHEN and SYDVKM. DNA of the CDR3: TGTGCCAGCTATACAGGGGAAGCTCGAAACACCATATATTTT. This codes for CASYTGEARNTIYF.

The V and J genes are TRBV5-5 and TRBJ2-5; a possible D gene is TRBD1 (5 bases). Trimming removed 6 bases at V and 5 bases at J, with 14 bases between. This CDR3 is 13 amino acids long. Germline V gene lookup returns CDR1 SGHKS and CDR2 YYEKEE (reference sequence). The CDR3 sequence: CASTISGPETQYF. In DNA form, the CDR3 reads TGTGCCAGCACCATTTCAGGGCCGGAGACCCAGTACTTC. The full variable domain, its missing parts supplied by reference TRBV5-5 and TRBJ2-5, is DAGVTQSPTHLIKTRGQQVTLRCSPISGHKSVSWYQQVLGQGPQFIFQYYEKEERGRGNFPDRFSARQFPNYSSELNVNALLLGDSALYLCASTISGPETQYFGPGTRLLVL.